The present TCR beta chain was sequenced within a study of cytomegalovirus exposure and HLA in healthy donors. Study details: A data release that came early held roughly 90 million unique TCRs from HLA-typed donors. The study's findings and limits: Excluded: some indistinguishable V segments such as TRBV6-2 and TRBV6-3.

The PCR used 60 Vbeta and 13 Jbeta primers. Authors' processing steps: Later, an analysis found 80 million or so unique TCR beta chains, and 8.5 million to 12 million of these were shared. Method: immunoSEQ multiplex PCR; TCRdb's copy keeps in-frame clones and lacks some. V, J and clone size derive from that table, while D and trimming were established from the DNA sequence. This sample has under 200,000 clones, with more than 80% found just once. Details on this clone: Its antigen is currently unknown.

The V and J ends lost 1 base and 11 bases respectively, with 14 bases between them. The CDR3 is 13 amino acids. The germline CDR1 and CDR2 sequences are MNHEY and SMNVEV (reference sequence). The chain uses TRBV27 and TRBJ1-1; possible D gene TRBD1, 6 bases. The sequencing input was PBMCs. The source is a woman aged 18-30 years in good health and CMV-seronegative. This CDR3 is CASSLYRAGRAFF. The CDR3 DNA sequence: TGTGCCAGCAGTTTATACAGGGCTGGTAGGGCTTTCTTT.